Following are 2 T cell receptor beta chains from one sample sequenced in a study of long-term antiretroviral therapy in people with HIV. Sequencing used immunoSEQ v3.0 at survey level. TCRdb's copy holds only in-frame clones and misses some; the assay was immunoSEQ multiplex PCR. The table shows roughly 29,000 clones, with approximately 85% occurring only once. Source: unsorted PBMCs, taken 3 years after starting antiretroviral therapy. All receptors derive from a middle-aged man with HIV.

The chain is built from TRBV28 and TRBJ2-7; D may be TRBD2 (6 bases). The CDR3 contains 15 residues. The germline V gene has CDR1 MDHEN and CDR2 SYDVKM. Trimming removed 5 bases from V and 0 bases from J, with 14 bases in between. Here the CDR3 reads CASSPGLETSYEQYF. The DNA of the CDR3 is TGTGCCAGCAGTCCGGGACTGGAGACCTCCTACGAGCAGTACTTC.

The table lists this clone with a count of one. This chain links TRBV7-9 with TRBJ2-2; no reliable D call. The ends were cut back, 1 base at V and 0 bases at J, with 6 bases in the middle. CDR3 length equals 15 residues. The germline CDR1 and CDR2 sequences are SEHNR and FQNEAQ (reference sequence). The CDR3 spells CASSLGSANTGELFF. CDR3 DNA sequence: TGTGCCAGCAGCTTAGGTTCGGCGAACACCGGGGAGCTGTTTTTT.